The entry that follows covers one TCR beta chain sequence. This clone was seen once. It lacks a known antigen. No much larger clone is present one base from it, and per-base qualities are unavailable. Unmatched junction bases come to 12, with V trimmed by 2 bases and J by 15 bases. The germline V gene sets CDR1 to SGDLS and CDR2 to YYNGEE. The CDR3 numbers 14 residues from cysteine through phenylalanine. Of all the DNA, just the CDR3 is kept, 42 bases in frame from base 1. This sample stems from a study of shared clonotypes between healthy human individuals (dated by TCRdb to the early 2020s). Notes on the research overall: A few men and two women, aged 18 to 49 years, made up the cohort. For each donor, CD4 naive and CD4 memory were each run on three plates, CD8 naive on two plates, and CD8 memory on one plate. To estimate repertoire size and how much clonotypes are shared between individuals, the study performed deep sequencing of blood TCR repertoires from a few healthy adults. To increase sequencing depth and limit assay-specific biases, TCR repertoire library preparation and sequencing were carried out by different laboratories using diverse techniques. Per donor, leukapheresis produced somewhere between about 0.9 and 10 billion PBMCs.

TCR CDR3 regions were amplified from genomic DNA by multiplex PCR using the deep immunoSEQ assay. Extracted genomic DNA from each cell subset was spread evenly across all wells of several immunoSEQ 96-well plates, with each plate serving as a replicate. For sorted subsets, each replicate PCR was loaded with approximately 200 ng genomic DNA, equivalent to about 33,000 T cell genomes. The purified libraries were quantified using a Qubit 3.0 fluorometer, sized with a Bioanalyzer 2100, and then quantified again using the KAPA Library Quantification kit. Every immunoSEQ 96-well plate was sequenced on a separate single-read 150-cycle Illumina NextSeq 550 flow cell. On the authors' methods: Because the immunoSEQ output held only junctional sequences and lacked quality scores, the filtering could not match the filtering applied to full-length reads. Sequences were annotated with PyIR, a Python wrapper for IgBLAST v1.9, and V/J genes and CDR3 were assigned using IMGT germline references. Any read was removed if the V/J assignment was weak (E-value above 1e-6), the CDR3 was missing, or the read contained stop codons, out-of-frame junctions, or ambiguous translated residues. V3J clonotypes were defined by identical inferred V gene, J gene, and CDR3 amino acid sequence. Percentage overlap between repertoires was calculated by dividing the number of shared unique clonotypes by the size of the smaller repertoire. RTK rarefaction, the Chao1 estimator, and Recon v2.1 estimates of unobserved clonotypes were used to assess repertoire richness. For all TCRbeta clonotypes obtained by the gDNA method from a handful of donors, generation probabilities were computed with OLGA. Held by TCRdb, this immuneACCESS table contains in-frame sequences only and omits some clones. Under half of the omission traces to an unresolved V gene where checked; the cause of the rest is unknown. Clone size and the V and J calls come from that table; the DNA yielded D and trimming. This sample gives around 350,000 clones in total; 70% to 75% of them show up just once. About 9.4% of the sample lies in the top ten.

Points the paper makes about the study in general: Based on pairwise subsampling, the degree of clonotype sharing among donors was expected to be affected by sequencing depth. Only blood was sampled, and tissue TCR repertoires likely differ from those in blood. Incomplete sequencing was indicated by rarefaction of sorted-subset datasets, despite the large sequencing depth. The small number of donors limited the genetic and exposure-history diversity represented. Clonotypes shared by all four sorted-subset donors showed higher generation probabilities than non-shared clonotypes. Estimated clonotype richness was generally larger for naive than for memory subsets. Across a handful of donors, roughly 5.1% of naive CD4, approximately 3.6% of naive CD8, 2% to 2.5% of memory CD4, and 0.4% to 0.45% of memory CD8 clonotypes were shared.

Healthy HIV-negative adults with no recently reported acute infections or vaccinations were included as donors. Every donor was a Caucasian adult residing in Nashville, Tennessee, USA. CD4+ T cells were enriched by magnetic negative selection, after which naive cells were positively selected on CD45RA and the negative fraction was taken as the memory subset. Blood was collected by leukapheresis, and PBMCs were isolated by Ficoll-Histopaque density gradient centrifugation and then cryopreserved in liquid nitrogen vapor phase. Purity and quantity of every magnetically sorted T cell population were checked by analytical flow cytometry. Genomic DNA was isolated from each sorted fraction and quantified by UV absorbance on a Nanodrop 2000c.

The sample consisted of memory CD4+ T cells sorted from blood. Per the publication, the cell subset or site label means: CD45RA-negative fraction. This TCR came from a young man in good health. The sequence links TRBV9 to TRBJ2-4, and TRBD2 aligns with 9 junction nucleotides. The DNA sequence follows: TGTGCCAGCAGCGTGGGAGGGACTAGCTCCGAGTCGTACTTC. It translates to CASSVGGTSSESYF.